These T cell receptor beta chains were read from a single sample in a study of T cell clones after liver transplantation. Here immunoSEQ multiplex PCR was the method, and the copy in TCRdb shows in-frame clones only, minus some. The sample has 80,000 or so clones; roughly 80% are singletons. The sequencing here drew on CD4+ T cells from blood, taken around 42 months after liver transplant. These receptor sequences come from a human patient who received a liver transplant. The graft donor may be the source of some T cells. Both conserved end residues are part of each CDR3. Each record gives: J gene, V gene, clone size, D gene, CDR3 DNA, CDR3 protein. D genes are given only for firm matches. The listing skips clone size in some rows; elsewhere it reads once, few, many or a size class.

J gene: TRBJ2-1; V gene: TRBV5-1; clone size: .; D gene: .; CDR3 DNA: TGCGCCAGCAGCTTGGAATTTTACAATGAGCAGTTCTTC; CDR3 protein: CASSLEFYNEQFF
J gene: TRBJ2-1; V gene: TRBV7-9; clone size: once; D gene: TRBD2; CDR3 DNA: TGTGCCAGCAGCCGTCCTCGGGCTAGCGGGTTGGATGAGCAGTTCTTC; CDR3 protein: CASSRPRASGLDEQFF
J gene: TRBJ2-1; V gene: TRBV6-5; clone size: .; D gene: .; CDR3 DNA: TGTGCCAGCAAGGAGGTCGGCTCCTACAATGAGCAGTTCTTC; CDR3 protein: CASKEVGSYNEQFF
J gene: TRBJ1-5; V gene: TRBV18; clone size: .; D gene: TRBD1; CDR3 DNA: TGTGCCAGCTCAGGACAGGGTCGGGATCAGCCCCAGCATTTT; CDR3 protein: CASSGQGRDQPQHF
J gene: TRBJ2-5; V gene: TRBV5-1; clone size: .; D gene: TRBD1; CDR3 DNA: TGCGCCAGCAGCTCCGGCAGACAGGGTTTGGAGACCCAGTACTTC; CDR3 protein: CASSSGRQGLETQYF
J gene: TRBJ1-1; V gene: TRBV5-1; clone size: .; D gene: .; CDR3 DNA: TGCGCCAGCAGCTTGTGGTTAGAGGGAGGGAACACTGAAGCTTTCTTT; CDR3 protein: CASSLWLEGGNTEAFF
J gene: TRBJ2-5; V gene: TRBV12-2; clone size: .; D gene: .; CDR3 DNA: TGTGCAAGTCGAGGAAGGGAAGAGACCCAGTACTTC; CDR3 protein: CASRGREETQYF
J gene: TRBJ2-3; V gene: TRBV5-1; clone size: .; D gene: .; CDR3 DNA: TGCGCCAGCAGCTTGGAGGGAACAGATACGCAGTATTTT; CDR3 protein: CASSLEGTDTQYF
J gene: TRBJ1-2; V gene: TRBV25-1; clone size: .; D gene: .; CDR3 DNA: TGTGCCAGCAGTAGACGCGGGCAGGGAGACAACTATGGCTACACCTTC; CDR3 protein: CASSRRGQGDNYGYTF
J gene: TRBJ2-7; V gene: TRBV18; clone size: .; D gene: TRBD1; CDR3 DNA: TGTGCCAGCTCCGGGACAGGGTCCTACGAGCAGTACTTC; CDR3 protein: CASSGTGSYEQYF